This TCR beta chain came from a study of T cell responses to AZD1222 COVID-19 vaccine. Overall study findings and caveats: When two AZD1222 doses had been given, Spike-specific TCR breadth and depth rose. Baseline serostatus was positive in only six or seven AZD1222 recipients.

V lost 4 bases and J lost 8, with 12 bases in between. Germline CDR1 SEHNR, CDR2 FQNEAQ (reference sequence). The CDR3 has 13 residues. Here immunoSEQ multiplex PCR was the method, and the copy in TCRdb shows in-frame clones only, minus some. This sample has about 70,000 clones, with roughly 91% found just once. To note about this clone: Antigen specificity is unknown.

Source: peripheral blood, taken 28 days after the second dose of the MenACWY control vaccine. The TCR originated in an adult who received the MenACWY meningococcal vaccine as a control. The chain combines TRBV7-9 with TRBJ2-1; TRBD2 might be the D (6 bases). CDR3 DNA sequence: TGTGCCAGCAGCTCACTAGCTTTCGATGAGCAGTTCTTC. It specifies CASSSLAFDEQFF.